These 8 T cell receptor beta chains were all obtained from the same sample, sequenced in a study of T-cell memory formation after mild COVID-19. MiXCR, run by TCRdb on the 5' RACE reads, gives a single entry per CDR3 protein. The table has hundreds of thousands of distinct CDR3 sequences, more than 15% seen once. The sequenced sample consisted of PBMCs or a T cell subset sorted from them (not recorded which). These receptor sequences come from a man aged 18 to 30 who had mild COVID-19 (a few samples of this study predate the infection). Cell type and time point are not known.

This clonotype was picked up a small number of times. The CDR3 loop reads CASSQAAQLNEQFF. Here the CDR3 DNA reads TGTGCCAGCAGCCAAGCAGCACAACTCAATGAGCAGTTCTTC. This chain uses TRBV4-2 with TRBJ2-1; no clear D gene. CDR1 and CDR2 from the germline V gene are LGHNA and YNFKEQ. V lost 1 base to trimming and J lost 6 bases, with 10 bases between them. This CDR3 is built from 14 residues.

The rearrangement uses TRBV7-2 and TRBJ2-1; 9 bases are a match to TRBD2. V shed 2 bases, J shed 3 bases, and the junction held 5 bases outside the gene matches. The CDR3 has 16 amino acids. Per the germline V gene, CDR1 is SGHTA and CDR2 is FQGNSA. In nucleotides, the CDR3 is TGTGCCAGCAGCTTATTTCGCGGGGGGGTCTACAATGAGCAGTTCTTC. It is translated as CASSLFRGGVYNEQFF.

This clonotype occurred many times. This chain uses TRBV6-2 or TRBV6-3 with TRBJ1-5, with D hard to call. In germline, CDR1 is MNHEY, CDR2 SVGEGT. The CDR3 covers 15 residues. V lost 5 bases and J 3 bases, leaving 14 bases between the germline ends. This CDR3 reads CASSEPLSFNQPQHF. CDR3 coding DNA: TGTGCCAGCAGTGAGCCCCTCTCCTTCAATCAGCCCCAGCATTTT.

This clonotype showed up many times. The chain combines TRBV9 with TRBJ1-2; no definite D call. The ends were cut back, 3 bases at V and 3 bases at J, with 9 bases in the middle. The CDR3 has 13 residues. Germline V gene sequence: CDR1 SGDLS, CDR2 YYNGEE. The CDR3 nucleotides are TGTGCCAGCAGCGACGGGGAAGACTATGGCTACACCTTC. It is translated as CASSDGEDYGYTF.

The rearrangement links TRBV7-9 to TRBJ1-1; 8 bases fit TRBD1. The junction had 8 bases not matched to a gene; V was cut back by 5 bases and J by 0 bases. Per the germline V gene, CDR1 is SEHNR and CDR2 is FQNEAQ (reference sequence). The CDR3 has 16 amino acids. CDR3 nucleotide sequence: TGTGCCAGCAGCCGCTCCGGACAGGGTCTGAACACTGAAGCTTTCTTT. This codes for CASSRSGQGLNTEAFF.

This clonotype has a handful of counts. V usage is TRBV27 and J usage is TRBJ1-4; D might be TRBD1 (6 bases). The CDR3 loop spans 17 amino acids. The germline V gene has CDR1 MNHEY and CDR2 SMNVEV (reference sequence). V lost 6 bases to trimming and J lost 4 bases, with 21 bases between them. The CDR3 region is CASRRSRGPIFNEKLFF. The CDR3 region has the DNA TGTGCCAGCAGACGCTCCAGGGGCCCGATTTTTAATGAAAAACTGTTTTTT.

This clonotype appeared a single time. This sequence may be a read error, since a much larger clone differs from it by one base. The chain links TRBV2 to TRBJ2-5; D call uncertain. Germline CDR1 and CDR2: SNHLY and FYNNEI. The CDR3 has 13 amino acids. Trimming cost V 11 bases and J 3 bases, with 16 bases left between them. Here the CDR3 DNA reads TGTGCCTGCTCGTCGGGCCTAGAAGAGACCCAGTACTTC. Its protein product is CACSSGLEETQYF.

This clonotype has just one count. This chain connects TRBV6-2 or TRBV6-3 to TRBJ2-1; 8 bases are shared with TRBD1. The CDR3 runs 13 residues. V lost 7 bases, J lost 6 bases, and 5 bases stayed unmatched. Germline loops: CDR1 MNHEY, CDR2 SVGEGT. The CDR3 reads CASTPQGVNEQFF. In DNA form, the CDR3 reads TGTGCCAGCACCCCACAGGGGGTCAATGAGCAGTTCTTC.